The clone carrying this TCR beta chain was observed a handful of times. Its antigen remains unknown. The data derive from a study of beta chain features in type 1 diabetes. On the study more broadly: The patient and healthy donor groups were comparable for age, gender and cell yields. Points from the study as a whole: Type 1 diabetes patients had TCRB CDR3s that were shorter (moderately but significantly so) in all four CD4+ subsets. Patients showed naive, central memory and Treg TCRB repertoires that appeared more similar than those of healthy donors.

Expressed TCRB transcripts were sequenced after all isolated RNA was converted to cDNA. The method was immunoSEQ multiplex PCR; TCRdb's version includes in-frame clones alone and lacks a portion of them. The sample holds roughly 150,000 clones, approximately 9% seen once. The authors sorted CD4+ naive, central memory, regulatory and stem cell-like memory cells via CD45RO/CCR7/CD25/CD127/CD95/CD27. Germline V gene sequence: CDR1 MNHEY, CDR2 SMNVEV (reference sequence). J was trimmed by 5 bases and V by 6 bases; bases with no gene match: 10. The length of the CDR3 is 16 residues. Source material: central memory CD4+ T cells from blood. The chain links TRBV27 to TRBJ1-2, with TRBD1 identical over 12 bases. This clonotype was obtained from a woman aged 18-29 years with type 1 diabetes. CDR3 nucleotide sequence: TGTGCCAGCAGCAATGACCCGGGACAGGGGGCGTATGGCTACACCTTC. This codes for CASSNDPGQGAYGYTF.